This TCR beta chain was profiled in a study of tumor-infiltrating lymphocytes in primary liver carcinoma. Study at large: With diameters of about 4 to 11 cm, tumors were stage T1-T3 N0M0.

J lost 6 bases, V lost 4 bases, and 4 bases had no gene match. This CDR3 has 15 amino acids. Looked up from germline, CDR1 is SGHAT and CDR2 is FQNNGV. Constant-region priming of roughly 500 ng total RNA yielded TCR beta cDNA. The TCR beta library was amplified through three nested multiplex PCR rounds in a modified ARM-PCR procedure. The two initial PCR rounds, about 9 cycles each, used TRBV1-TRBV30 forward and C-beta reverse primers. One entry per CDR3 protein results from TCRdb running MiXCR on the multiplex PCR reads. The sample consists of tens of thousands of distinct CDR3 sequences, roughly 77% of them appearing once. General study points: Tumor-adjacent and tumor-blood pairs displayed less overlap than did pairs of tumor regions.

The roughly 18-32 mg bulk tissue piece was not sorted before simultaneous RNA and DNA extraction. This clonotype was detected many times. Its cognate antigen is unknown. The V call is TRBV11-2, the J call TRBJ2-1; 12 bases are a match to TRBD1. This clonotype was sampled from a man aged 35 to 55 with primary liver carcinoma and hepatitis B virus infection. Sequenced material: liver tumor tissue from sampling region 3. Stated subset: tumor region T3, left-lateral pole. CDR3 sequence: CASSSGTGGFNEQFF. The CDR3 region has the DNA TGTGCCAGCAGCTCGGGGACAGGGGGCTTCAATGAGCAGTTCTTC.